The clone carrying this T cell receptor (beta chain) was recorded a few times. What it recognizes is unknown. The data stem from a study of long-term antiretroviral therapy in people with HIV. Across the study: The 2015 immediate-ART recommendation came about a decade after the earliest samples.

Survey level was the resolution at which the v3.0 immunoSEQ assay ran. The repertoire was sequenced with immunoSEQ multiplex PCR; TCRdb's copy has only in-frame clones and lacks some. In the table there are around 20,000 clones, 81% of which are singletons. Every specimen provided about 0.9-11 million cryopreserved PBMC before DNA extraction took place. Points from the study as a whole: Sampling of blood ran from the mid-2000s to the late 2010s, and older ART regimens were possibly in use.

Trimming left V 3 bases short and J 3 bases short, with 15 bases between. CDR1 is SGHAT and CDR2 is FQNNGV in the germline V gene. The CDR3 totals 15 residues. This chain uses TRBV11-2 with TRBJ2-7; tentative D call: TRBD2 (5 bases). The sequenced sample was unsorted PBMCs, obtained 0.1 years before starting antiretroviral therapy. This clonotype was obtained from a middle-aged man with HIV. The CDR3: CASSLAGGPNYEQYF. Here the CDR3 DNA reads TGTGCCAGCAGCTTGGCCGGCGGGCCGAACTACGAGCAGTACTTC. Supplemented by reference TRBV11-2 and TRBJ2-7, the full variable domain reads EAGVAQSPRYKIIEKRQSVAFWCNPISGHATLYWYQQILGQGPKLLIQFQNNGVVDDSQLPKDRFSAERLKGVDSTLKIQPAKLEDSAVYLCASSLAGGPNYEQYFGPGTRLTVT.